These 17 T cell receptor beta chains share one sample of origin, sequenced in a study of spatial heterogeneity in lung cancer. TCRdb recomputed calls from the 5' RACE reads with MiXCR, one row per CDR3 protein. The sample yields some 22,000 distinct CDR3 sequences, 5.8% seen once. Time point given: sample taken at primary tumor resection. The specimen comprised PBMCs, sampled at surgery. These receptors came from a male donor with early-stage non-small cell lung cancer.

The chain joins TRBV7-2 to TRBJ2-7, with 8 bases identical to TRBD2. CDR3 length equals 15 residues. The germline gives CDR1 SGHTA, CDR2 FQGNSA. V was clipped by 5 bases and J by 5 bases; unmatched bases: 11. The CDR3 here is CASSPQAGALDEQYF. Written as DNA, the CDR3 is TGTGCCAGCAGCCCCCAAGCGGGAGCCTTGGACGAGCAGTACTTC.

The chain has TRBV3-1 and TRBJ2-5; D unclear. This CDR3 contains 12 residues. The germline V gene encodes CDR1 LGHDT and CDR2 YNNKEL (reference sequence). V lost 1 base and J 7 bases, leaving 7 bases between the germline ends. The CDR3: CASSQGWGTQYF. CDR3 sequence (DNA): TGTGCCAGCAGCCAAGGATGGGGGACCCAGTACTTC.

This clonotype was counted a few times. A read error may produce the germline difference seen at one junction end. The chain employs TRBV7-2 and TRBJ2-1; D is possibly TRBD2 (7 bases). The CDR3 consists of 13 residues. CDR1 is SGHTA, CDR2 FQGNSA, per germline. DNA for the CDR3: TGTGCCAGCAGCACCCCCCAGGTGGGGGGGCCAATCTTC. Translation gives CASSTPQVGGPIF.

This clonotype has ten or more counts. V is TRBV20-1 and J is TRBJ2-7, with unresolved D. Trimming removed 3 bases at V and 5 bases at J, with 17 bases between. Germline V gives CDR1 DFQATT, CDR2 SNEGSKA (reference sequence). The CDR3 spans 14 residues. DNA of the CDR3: TGCAGTGCTAGTCGGCAGCTCTTAGGGAACGAGCAGTACTTC. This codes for CSASRQLLGNEQYF.

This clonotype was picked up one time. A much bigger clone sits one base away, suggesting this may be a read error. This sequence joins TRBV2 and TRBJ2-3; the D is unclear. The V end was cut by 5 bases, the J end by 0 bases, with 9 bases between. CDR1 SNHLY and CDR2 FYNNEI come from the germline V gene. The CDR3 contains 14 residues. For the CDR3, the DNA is TGTGCCAGCAGTCGGAGACCTAGCACAGATACGCAGTATTTT. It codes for CASSRRPSTDTQYF.

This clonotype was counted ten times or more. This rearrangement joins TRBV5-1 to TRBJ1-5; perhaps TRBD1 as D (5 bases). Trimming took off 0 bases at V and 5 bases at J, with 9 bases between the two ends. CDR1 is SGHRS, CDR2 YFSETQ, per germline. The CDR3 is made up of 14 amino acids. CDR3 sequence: CASSLGTGDQPQHF. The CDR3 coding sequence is TGCGCCAGCAGCTTGGGTACGGGGGATCAGCCCCAGCATTTT. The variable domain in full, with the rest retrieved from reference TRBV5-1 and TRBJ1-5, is KAGVTQTPRYLIKTRGQQVTLSCSPISGHRSVSWYQQTPGQGLQFLFEYFSETQRNKGNFPGRFSGRQFSNSRSEMNVSTLELGDSALYLCASSLGTGDQPQHFGDGTRLSIL.

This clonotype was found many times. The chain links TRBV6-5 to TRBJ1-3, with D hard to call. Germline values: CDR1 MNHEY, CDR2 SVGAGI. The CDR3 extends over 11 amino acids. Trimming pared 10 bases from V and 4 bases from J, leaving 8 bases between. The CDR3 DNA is TGTGCCACCTCCGAAGGAAACACCATATATTTT. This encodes CATSEGNTIYF.

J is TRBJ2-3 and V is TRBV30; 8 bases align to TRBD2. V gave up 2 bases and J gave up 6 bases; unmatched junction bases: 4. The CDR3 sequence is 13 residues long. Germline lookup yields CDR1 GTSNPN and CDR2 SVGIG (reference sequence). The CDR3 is CAWSQLAADTQYF. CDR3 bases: TGTGCCTGGAGTCAACTAGCGGCTGATACGCAGTATTTT.

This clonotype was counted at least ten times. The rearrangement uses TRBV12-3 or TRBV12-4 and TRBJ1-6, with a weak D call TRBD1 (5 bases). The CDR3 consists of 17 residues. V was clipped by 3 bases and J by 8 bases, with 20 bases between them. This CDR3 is CASSFRGVGGNDSPLHF. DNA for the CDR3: TGTGCCAGCAGTTTTAGGGGTGTGGGGGGAAATGATTCACCCCTCCACTTT.

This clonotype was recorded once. CDR3 nucleotides: TGCAGTGCACACAGGGGGGAGTACCAAGAGACCCAGTACTTC. Amino acid sequence: CSAHRGEYQETQYF. This rearrangement joins TRBV20-1 to TRBJ2-5, with TRBD1 matching 8 bases. In germline, CDR1 is DFQATT, CDR2 SNEGSKA (reference sequence). V trimming: 6 bases; J trimming: 0 bases; junction bases outside the gene matches: 6. The CDR3 length is 14 residues.

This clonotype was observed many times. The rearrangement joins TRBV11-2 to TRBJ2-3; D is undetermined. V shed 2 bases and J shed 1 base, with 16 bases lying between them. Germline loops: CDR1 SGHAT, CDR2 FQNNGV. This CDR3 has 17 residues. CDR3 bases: TGTGCCAGCAGCTTAAATGGGTTGGGTCGGGGCACAGATACGCAGTATTTT. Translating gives CASSLNGLGRGTDTQYF.

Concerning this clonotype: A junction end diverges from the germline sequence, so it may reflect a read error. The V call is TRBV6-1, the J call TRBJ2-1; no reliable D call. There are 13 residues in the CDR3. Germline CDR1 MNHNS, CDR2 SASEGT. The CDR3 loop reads CDSTSNSYNEQFF. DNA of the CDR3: TGTGACAGCACCTCTAACTCCTACAATGAGCAGTTCTTC.

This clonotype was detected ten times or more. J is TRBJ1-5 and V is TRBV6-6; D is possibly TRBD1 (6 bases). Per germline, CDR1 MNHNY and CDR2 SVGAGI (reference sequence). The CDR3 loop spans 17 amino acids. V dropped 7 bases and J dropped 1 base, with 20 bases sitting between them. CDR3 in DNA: TGTGCCAGCATCGATACGACGGGGGCGAGAAGCAATCAGCCCCAGCATTTT. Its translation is CASIDTTGARSNQPQHF.

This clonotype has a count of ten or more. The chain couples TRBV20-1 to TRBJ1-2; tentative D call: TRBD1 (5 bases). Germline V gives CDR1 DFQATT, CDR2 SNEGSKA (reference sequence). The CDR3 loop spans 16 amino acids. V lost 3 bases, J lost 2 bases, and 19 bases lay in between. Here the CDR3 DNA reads TGCAGTGCTAGGGACACGATGAAGGGTTGGAACTATGGCTACACCTTC. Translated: CSARDTMKGWNYGYTF.

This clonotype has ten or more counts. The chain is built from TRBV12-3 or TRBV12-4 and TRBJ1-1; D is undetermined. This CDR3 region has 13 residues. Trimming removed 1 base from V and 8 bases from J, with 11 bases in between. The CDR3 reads CASSLVPRREAFF. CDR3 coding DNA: TGTGCCAGCAGTTTAGTTCCCAGGCGAGAAGCTTTCTTT.

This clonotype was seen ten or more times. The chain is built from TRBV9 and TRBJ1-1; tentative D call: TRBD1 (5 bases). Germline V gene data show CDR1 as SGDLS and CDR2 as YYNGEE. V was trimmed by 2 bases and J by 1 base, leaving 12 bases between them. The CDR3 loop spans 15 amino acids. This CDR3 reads CASSVGPGPNTEAFF. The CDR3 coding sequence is TGTGCCAGCAGCGTGGGCCCAGGGCCGAACACTGAAGCTTTCTTT.

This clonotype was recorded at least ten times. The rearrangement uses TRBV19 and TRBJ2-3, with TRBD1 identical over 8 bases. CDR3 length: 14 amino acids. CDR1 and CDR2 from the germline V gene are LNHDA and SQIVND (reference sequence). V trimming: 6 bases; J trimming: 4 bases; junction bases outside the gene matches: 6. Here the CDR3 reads CASRPGQVADTQYF. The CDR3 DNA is TGTGCCAGTAGGCCGGGACAGGTTGCAGATACGCAGTATTTT.